This T cell receptor (beta chain) was obtained from a study of radiotherapy plus CTLA-4 blockade in lung cancer. A remark on this clone: Its antigen is unknown.

The study's findings and limits: Blood-borne expansion of tumor-derived TCR clones followed radiotherapy plus ipilimumab.

Using immunoSEQ multiplex PCR, the repertoire was profiled, and TCRdb retains in-frame clones only, with some absent. There are about 66,000 clones in the sample; approximately 83% occur only once, and around 4% lies in the top ten. This CDR3 has 19 residues. The TCR originated in a human donor with non-small cell lung cancer who had a partial response to radiotherapy plus ipilimumab. The specimen was peripheral blood, collected from a patient treated with radiotherapy plus ipilimumab. This chain links TRBV21-1 with TRBJ2-1; TRBD2 reflects the table's D call only, with no check against the DNA. TRBV21-1 is a recognized pseudogene. In DNA form, the CDR3 reads TGTGCCAGCAGCATCAGGGGGTACCTGAGCGGGGGGGAAATAAATGAGCAGTTCTTC. Amino acids: CASSIRGYLSGGEINEQFF.